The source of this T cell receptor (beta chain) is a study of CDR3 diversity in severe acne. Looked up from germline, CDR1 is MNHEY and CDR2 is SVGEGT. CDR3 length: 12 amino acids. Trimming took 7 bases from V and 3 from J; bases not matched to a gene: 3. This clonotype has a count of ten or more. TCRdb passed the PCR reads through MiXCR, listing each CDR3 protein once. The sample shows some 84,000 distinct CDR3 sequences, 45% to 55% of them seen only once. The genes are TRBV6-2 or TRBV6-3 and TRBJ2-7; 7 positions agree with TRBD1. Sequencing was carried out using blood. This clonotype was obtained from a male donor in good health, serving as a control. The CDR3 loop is CASTGQDYEQYF. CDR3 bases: TGTGCCAGCACTGGACAGGACTACGAGCAGTACTTC.